This T cell receptor (beta chain) comes out of a study of T cell responses to AZD1222 COVID-19 vaccine. Study-level findings and limits: After the peak T cell response, and only then, were repertoires sampled.

On this clone: What it binds is unknown.

Trimming took 4 bases from V and 4 from J, leaving 20 bases between them. Germline loops: CDR1 SGHNT, CDR2 YYREEE (reference sequence). The CDR3 has 16 amino acids. Data came from immunoSEQ multiplex PCR; TCRdb stores just in-frame clones and leaves some out. The sample holds under 150,000 clones; about 91% are singletons and the top ten take 1.5% to 2%. The V and J genes are TRBV5-4 and TRBJ1-1; D is perhaps TRBD1 (5 bases). The sequence derives from an adult who received the AZD1222 COVID-19 vaccine. Sequenced here: peripheral blood, sampled 28 days after the second AZD1222 dose. The chain's CDR3 is CASSPDRGIRSTEAFF. CDR3 nucleotide sequence: TGTGCCAGCAGCCCTGATCGGGGGATTAGGAGCACTGAAGCTTTCTTT.